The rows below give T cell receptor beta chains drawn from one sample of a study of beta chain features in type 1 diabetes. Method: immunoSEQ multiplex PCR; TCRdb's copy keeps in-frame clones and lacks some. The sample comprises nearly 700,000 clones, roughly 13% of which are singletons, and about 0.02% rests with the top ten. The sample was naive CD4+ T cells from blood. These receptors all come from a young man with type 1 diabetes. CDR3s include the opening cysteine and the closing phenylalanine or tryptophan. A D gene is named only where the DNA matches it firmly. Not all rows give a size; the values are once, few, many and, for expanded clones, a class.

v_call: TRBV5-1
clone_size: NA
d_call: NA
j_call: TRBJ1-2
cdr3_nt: TGCGCCAGCAGGAGACAGGAGGCTGGCTACACCTTC
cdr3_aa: CASRRQEAGYTF

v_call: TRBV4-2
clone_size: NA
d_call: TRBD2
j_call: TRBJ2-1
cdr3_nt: TGTGCCAGCAGCCAACCCTCCGCGGGGGGGACCTACAATGAGCAGTTCTTC
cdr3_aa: CASSQPSAGGTYNEQFF

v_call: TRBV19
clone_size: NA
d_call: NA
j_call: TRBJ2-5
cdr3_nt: TGTGCCAGTAGAAGGGACCAAGAGACCCAGTACTTC
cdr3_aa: CASRRDQETQYF

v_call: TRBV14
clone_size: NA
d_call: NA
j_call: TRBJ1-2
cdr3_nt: TGTGCCAGCAGCCAAGCCGGTAAAGGGCGCTATGGCTACACCTTC
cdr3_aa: CASSQAGKGRYGYTF

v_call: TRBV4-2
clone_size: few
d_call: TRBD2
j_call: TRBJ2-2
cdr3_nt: TGTGCCAGCAGCCTCCGACTAGCCCCGAACACCGGGGAGCTGTTTTTT
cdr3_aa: CASSLRLAPNTGELFF

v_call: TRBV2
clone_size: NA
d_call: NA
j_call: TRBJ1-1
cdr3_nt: TGTGCCAGCAGTTACGGGGTGTCGGCTGAAGCTTTCTTT
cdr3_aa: CASSYGVSAEAFF

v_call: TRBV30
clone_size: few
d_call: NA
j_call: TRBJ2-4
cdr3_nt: TGTGCCTGGAGTAGGACCCGAGGGGTCATTCAGTACTTC
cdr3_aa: CAWSRTRGVIQYF

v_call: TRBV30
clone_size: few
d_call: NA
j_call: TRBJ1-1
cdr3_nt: TGTGCCTGGAGTAGGTACACCGACCTCACTGAAGCTTTCTTT
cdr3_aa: CAWSRYTDLTEAFF

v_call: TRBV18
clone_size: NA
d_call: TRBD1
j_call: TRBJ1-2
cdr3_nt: TGTGCCAGCTCACCCCCCAACAGGGGACATGCGGGCTACACCTTC
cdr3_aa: CASSPPNRGHAGYTF

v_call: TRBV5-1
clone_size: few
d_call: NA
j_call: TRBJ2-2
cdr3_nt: TGCGCCAGCAGCTTGGGAGAAACCGGGGAGCTGTTTTTT
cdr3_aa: CASSLGETGELFF

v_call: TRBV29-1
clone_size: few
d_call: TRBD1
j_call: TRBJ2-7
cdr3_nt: TGCAGCGTTGGACAGGGAGACGCCTACGAGCAGTACTTC
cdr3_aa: CSVGQGDAYEQYF

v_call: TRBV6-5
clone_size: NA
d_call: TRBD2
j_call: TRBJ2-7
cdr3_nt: TGTGCCAGCAGATCCGGGACTAGCGACTTATACGAGCAGTACTTC
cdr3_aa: CASRSGTSDLYEQYF

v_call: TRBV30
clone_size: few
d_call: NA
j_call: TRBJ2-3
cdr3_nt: TGTGCCTGGATTCGTGCAGATACGCAGTATTTT
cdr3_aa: CAWIRADTQYF

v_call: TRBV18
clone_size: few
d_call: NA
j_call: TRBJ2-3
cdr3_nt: TGTGCCAGCTCCCCAAACGGGGACACCACAGATACGCAGTATTTT
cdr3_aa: CASSPNGDTTDTQYF

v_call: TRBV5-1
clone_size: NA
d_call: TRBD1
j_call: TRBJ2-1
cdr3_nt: TGCGCCAGCAGCTTTTCCGGACAGGGGGCCTTCAATGAGCAGTTCTTC
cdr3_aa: CASSFSGQGAFNEQFF

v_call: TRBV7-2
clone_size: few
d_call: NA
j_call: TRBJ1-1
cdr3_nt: TGTGCCAGCTCTTGGGGGGCCCCTATTCGAACTGAAGCTTTCTTT
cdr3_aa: CASSWGAPIRTEAFF

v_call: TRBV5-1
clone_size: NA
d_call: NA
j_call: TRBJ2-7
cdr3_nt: TGCGCCAGCAGTAGGCAGGCCACCTCCTACGAGCAGTACTTC
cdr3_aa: CASSRQATSYEQYF

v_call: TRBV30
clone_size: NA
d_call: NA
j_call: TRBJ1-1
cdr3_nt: TGTGCCTGGTCCCCGGGACTTGAAGCTTTCTTT
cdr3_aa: CAWSPGLEAFF

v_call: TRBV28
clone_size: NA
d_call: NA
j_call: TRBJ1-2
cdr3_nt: TGTGCCAGCAGCCTAAACTATGGCTACACCTTC
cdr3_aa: CASSLNYGYTF

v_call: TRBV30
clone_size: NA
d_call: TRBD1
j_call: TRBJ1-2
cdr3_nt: TGTGCCTGGAACAGGGGGCAAGGTGGCTACACCTTC
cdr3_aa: CAWNRGQGGYTF

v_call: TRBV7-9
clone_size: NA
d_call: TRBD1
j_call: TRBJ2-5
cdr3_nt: TGTGCCAGCAGCTTAGACAGGGGAGAGACCCAGTACTTC
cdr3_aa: CASSLDRGETQYF

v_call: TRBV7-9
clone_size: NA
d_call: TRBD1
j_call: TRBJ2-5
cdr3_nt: TGTGCCAGCAGCTTAGGGACAGGGAAAGAGACCCAGTACTTC
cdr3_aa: CASSLGTGKETQYF

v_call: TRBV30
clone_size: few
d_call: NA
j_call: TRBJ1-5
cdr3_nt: TGTGCCTGGAGTGTACCCAGGGTGTATCAGCCCCAGCATTTT
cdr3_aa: CAWSVPRVYQPQHF

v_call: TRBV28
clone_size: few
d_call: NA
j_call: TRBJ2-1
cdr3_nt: TGTGCCAGCAGCACCCGATCTGGAGGGTTAAATGAGCAGTTCTTC
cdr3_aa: CASSTRSGGLNEQFF

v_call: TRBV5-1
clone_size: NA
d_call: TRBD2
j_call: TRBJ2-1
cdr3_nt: TGCGCCAGCAGTCCCGGACTAGCGGGGGGGCTCTATGAGCAGTTCTTC
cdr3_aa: CASSPGLAGGLYEQFF

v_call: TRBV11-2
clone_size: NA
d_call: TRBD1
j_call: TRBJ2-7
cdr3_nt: TGTGCCAGCAGCTGGGACAGGGGGCGCGAGCAGTACTTC
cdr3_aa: CASSWDRGREQYF

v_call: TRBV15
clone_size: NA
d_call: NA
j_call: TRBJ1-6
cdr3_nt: TGTCACGCGACTATGGGGGATAATTCACCCCTCCACTTT
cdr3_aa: CHATMGDNSPLHF

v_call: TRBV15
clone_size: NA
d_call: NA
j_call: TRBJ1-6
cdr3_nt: TGTGCCACCAGCAATGGGAGGAGCTCCTATAATTCACCCCTCCACTTT
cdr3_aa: CATSNGRSSYNSPLHF

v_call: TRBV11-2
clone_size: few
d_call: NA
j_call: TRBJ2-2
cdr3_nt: TGTGCCAGCAGCTTACGGTGGAACACCGGGGAGCTGTTTTTT
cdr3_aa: CASSLRWNTGELFF

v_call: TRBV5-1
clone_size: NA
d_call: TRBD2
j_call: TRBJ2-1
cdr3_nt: TGCGCCAGCAGAGATAGCGGGGGGCTTCCGTACAATGAGCAGTTCTTC
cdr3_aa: CASRDSGGLPYNEQFF

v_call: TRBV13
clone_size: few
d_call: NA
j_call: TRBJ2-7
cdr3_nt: TGTGCCAGCAGCTGGGACGCGCTACTGTACTTC
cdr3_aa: CASSWDALLYF

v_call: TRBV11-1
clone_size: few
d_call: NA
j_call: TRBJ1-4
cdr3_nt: TGTGCCAGCAGCTCTCGGACAGAAACTAATGAAAAACTGTTTTTT
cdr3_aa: CASSSRTETNEKLFF

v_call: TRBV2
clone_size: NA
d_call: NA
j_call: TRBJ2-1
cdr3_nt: TGTGCCAGCAGTCGGATCAATGAGCAGTTCTTC
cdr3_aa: CASSRINEQFF

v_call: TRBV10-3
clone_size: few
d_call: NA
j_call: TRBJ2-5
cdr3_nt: TGTGCCATCAGTGCATTGGCAGCGGAGACCCAGTACTTC
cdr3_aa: CAISALAAETQYF

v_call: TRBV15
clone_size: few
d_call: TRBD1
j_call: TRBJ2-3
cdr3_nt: TGTGCCACCAGCCTAGGGGGCCAGAGCACAGATACGCAGTATTTT
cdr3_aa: CATSLGGQSTDTQYF

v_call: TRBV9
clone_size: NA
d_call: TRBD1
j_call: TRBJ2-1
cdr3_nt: TGTGCCAGCAGCGGATCCGGGACAGGTATTATGGATGAGCAGTTCTTC
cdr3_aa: CASSGSGTGIMDEQFF

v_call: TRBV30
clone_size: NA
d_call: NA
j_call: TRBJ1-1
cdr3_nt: TGTGCCTGGAGTGTACCCCTCATGAACACTGAAGCTTTCTTT
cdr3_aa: CAWSVPLMNTEAFF

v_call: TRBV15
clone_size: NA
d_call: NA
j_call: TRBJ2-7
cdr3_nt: TGTGCCACCAGCAGAGAGGGGGATACCCAGGAGCAGTACTTC
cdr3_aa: CATSREGDTQEQYF

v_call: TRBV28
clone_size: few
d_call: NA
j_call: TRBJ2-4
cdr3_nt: TGTGCCAGCACCGGAGGGGAGGTAGCCAAAAACATTCAGTACTTC
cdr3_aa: CASTGGEVAKNIQYF

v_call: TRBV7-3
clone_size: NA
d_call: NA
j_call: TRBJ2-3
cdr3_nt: TGTGCCAGCAGCTATTACGGCCGAACCCCAGATACGCAGTATTTT
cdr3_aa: CASSYYGRTPDTQYF

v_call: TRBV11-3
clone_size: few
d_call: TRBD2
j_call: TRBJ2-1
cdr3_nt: TGTGCCAGCAGCTTGACTAGCGGGGCCGACAATGAGCAGTTCTTC
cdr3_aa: CASSLTSGADNEQFF

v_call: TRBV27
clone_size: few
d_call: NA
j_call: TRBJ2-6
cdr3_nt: TGTGCCAGCAGTCCCGGACGCTACTCTGGGGCCAACGTCCTGACTTTC
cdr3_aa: CASSPGRYSGANVLTF